Listed here are 2 T cell receptor beta chains from one sample, sequenced in a study of regulatory T cells in long-lasting Graves disease. Arm-PCR of CDR3 regions and iRepertoire HTBI primers were used to build TCR beta libraries. MiXCR, applied by TCRdb to the multiplex PCR reads, yields one record per CDR3 protein. Of about 200,000 distinct CDR3 sequences in the sample, 15% to 20% are singletons; the top ten hold 22%. Noted time point: newly diagnosed GD, antithyroid drugs for less than 3 months. The TCR library was made from RNA extracted from PBMCs. The sample here was peripheral blood mononuclear cells (PBMCs), taken at new diagnosis, from a patient treated with antithyroid drugs. Source of these receptors: a female donor with Graves disease.

This clonotype was found many times. The chain recombines TRBV5-6 with TRBJ2-2; the match to TRBD1 covers 7 bases. Trimming took 2 bases from V and 2 from J; bases not matched to a gene: 6. This CDR3 region has 16 residues. The germline gives CDR1 SGHDT, CDR2 YYEEEE. The DNA of the CDR3 is TGTGCCAGCAGCTTCCTGGACAGGACCAACACCGGGGAGCTGTTTTTT. It specifies CASSFLDRTNTGELFF.

V and J are TRBV15 and TRBJ1-5; D gene ambiguous. The CDR3 has 17 residues. Germline V gene lookup returns CDR1 LNHNV and CDR2 YYDKDF (reference sequence). Trimming stripped 0 bases from V and 4 bases from J, with 16 bases between. CDR3 loop: CATSRDGEGSPNQPQHF. CDR3 in DNA: TGTGCCACCAGCAGAGATGGGGAAGGGAGTCCTAATCAGCCCCAGCATTTT.